This TCR beta chain originates from a study of blood T cell repertoires in COVID-19 (dated by TCRdb to the early 2020s). In terms of the full investigation: Samples covering the acute and convalescent phases of COVID-19 were provided by collaborators in the United States, Italy and Spain. The material from the prospective study consisted of cDNA or gDNA derived from T cells, B-cell-depleted T cells, or PBMCs. The samples were drawn from two sources: the first 160 participants of the ongoing ImmuneRACE study, and fewer than 1,500 subjects contributed by 6 global collaborators. The repertoires were made available in a free public database intended to serve as a resource for research on the immune response to SARS-CoV-2. A de-identified subject ID, COVID-19 status, age in years and sex were almost always included in the sample metadata. Where available, HLA class I and class II types were obtained from metadata supplied by the sample provider rather than from assay-based typing. Deeply sampled blood TCRbeta repertoires from subjects exposed to, actively infected with, or recovered from COVID-19 were included in the dataset. General findings and caveats noted by the study authors: The amount of clinical and demographic metadata varied by source and participant and was provided uncurated.

TCRbeta CDR3 regions were amplified from genomic DNA using the immunoSEQ Assay, a bias-controlled multiplex PCR. The authors' pipeline ran thus. Within the assay, amplification of reference gene primers was used to estimate how many nucleated cells each sample contained. To quantify the absolute abundance of each unique TCRbeta CDR3 rearrangement, sequence reads were collapsed and filtered. For each sample, productive Simpson clonality was calculated as the square root of Simpson's diversity index across productive rearrangements. Imported from immuneACCESS, the table was reduced by TCRdb to in-frame sequences with V and J called. These copies leave out some clones; in studies compared against another copy, an unresolved V gene accounts for under half, and the cause of the remainder is not known. V and J calls and clone size are copied from that table; D and trimming were computed from the DNA. The sample includes 180,000 or so clones, with 86% observed a single time. Roughly 8.2% of the sample is taken by the ten largest.

Turning to this clone: Its antigen remains unidentified. No much larger clone exists at a distance of one base, and base qualities are not known.

Whole blood was collected in K2EDTA tubes by collaborating institutions according to the institutions' own protocols. Collaborator samples were shipped for TCRbeta analysis as frozen whole blood, isolated PBMCs, or DNA extracted from either sample type. The receptor was isolated from a man in his 60s with acute or convalescent COVID-19. The source material was peripheral blood.

The nucleotides are TGTGCCAGCAGTTTATCTGCAGGCGAGCAGTACTTC. Protein translation: CASSLSAGEQYF. The chain uses TRBV12-3 or TRBV12-4 and TRBJ2-7; the D gene lacks a confident call. V was cut back by 2 bases and J by 6 bases, leaving a gap of 8 bases between them. The CDR3 holds 12 amino acids from the cysteine to the phenylalanine. CDR3 DNA only is kept here, 36 bases in frame from base 1.